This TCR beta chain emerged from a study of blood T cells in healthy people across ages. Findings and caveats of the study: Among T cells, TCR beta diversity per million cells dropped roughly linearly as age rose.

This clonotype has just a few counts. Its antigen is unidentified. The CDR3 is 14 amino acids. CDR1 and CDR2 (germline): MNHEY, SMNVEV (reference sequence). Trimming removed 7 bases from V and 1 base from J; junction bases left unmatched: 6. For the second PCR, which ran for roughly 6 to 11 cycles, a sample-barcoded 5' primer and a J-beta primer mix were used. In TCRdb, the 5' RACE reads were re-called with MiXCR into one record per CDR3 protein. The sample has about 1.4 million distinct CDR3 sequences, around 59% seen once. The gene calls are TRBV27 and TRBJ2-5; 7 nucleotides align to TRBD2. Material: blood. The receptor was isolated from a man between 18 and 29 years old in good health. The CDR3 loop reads CASTPAGVQETQYF. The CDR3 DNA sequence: TGTGCCAGCACACCCGCGGGAGTCCAAGAGACCCAGTACTTC.